This TCR beta chain emerged from a study of cytomegalovirus exposure and HLA in healthy donors (dated by TCRdb to the late 2010s). With respect to the entire study: An earlier analysis of approximately 590 of the donors reported roughly 270 Gb of sequence data and around 110 million unique TCR beta sequences from about 179 million T cells. All discovery cohort repertoires had been generated on a single sequencing platform. Approximately 300 gigabases of sequencing data and 91 million or so unique TCR sequences made up an early release that covered nearly 650 HLA-typed donors. Typing coverage varied by locus: roughly 620-640 donors for A, B, C, DRB1 and DQB1; 522 for DQA1; 606 for DPA1; under 490 for DPB1. A handful of DR-DQ haplotypes were handled as single units for association and clustering because linkage in the cohort was strong. In a later genetic analysis, genome-wide SNP genotypes for about three fifths of the roughly 670 donors were used, and that subset was treated as a discovery cohort. Alongside the repertoire data, information on donor age, sex, ethnicity and CMV serostatus was compiled. The study profiled the T cell repertoires of 666 subjects by immunosequencing and related them to cytomegalovirus serostatus. Both class I and class II loci were covered by HLA typing, at four-digit resolution. An earlier analysis of approximately 580 of the donors used high-throughput TCR beta sequencing to judge whether each TCR beta V gene segment behaved as functional or pseudogenic. Rather than using new phenotypic data, the later analysis identified candidate immune exposures from TCR beta sequences and from how often those sequences occurred across donors. Besides the first cohort of around 670 subjects, a separate validation cohort made up of roughly 130 different subjects was used. To predict cytomegalovirus infection status, the study combined high-throughput TCR immunosequencing, statistical association of individual TCRs with disease status, and machine learning. Of the 350 to 450 genotyped donors, less than 90% were placed in the genetic ancestry cluster associated with self-reported Caucasian donors. Across roughly 420 genotyped donors of the cohort, an average of about 240,000 unique TCR beta nucleotide sequences per donor were sequenced, and 15% to 20% of those sequences were non-productive. The study aimed to test whether cataloging public T cell receptors could reveal signatures of past pathogen exposure. In a later analysis, previously published TCR beta repertoires from more than 500 donors were re-analyzed and high-resolution HLA genotyping was added so that TCR occurrence patterns could be studied.

For this clone: Its cognate antigen has yet to be identified. No base quality values were provided; no much bigger clone lies one nucleotide off.

Libraries came from the immunoSEQ multiplex PCR assay. The multiplex PCR relied on a mix of 60 forward primers for TCR Vbeta segments and 13 reverse primers for TCR Jbeta segments. Amplification of the CDR3 region of rearranged TCR beta genes was performed with a multiplex PCR assay on genomic DNA. Amplified TCR beta libraries were sequenced as 87-base-pair reads on the Illumina HiSeq System. As for the authors' bioinformatics: A later analysis counted some 74 million unique TCR beta chains across the 666 repertoires, and some 11 million of these chains were shared by at least two donors. To remove PCR and sequencing errors, raw reads were error-corrected and collapsed into unique sequences using a nearest-neighbor algorithm that merged closely related sequences. CDR3 sequences were aligned to IMGT reference sequences to assign V, D and J gene segments. For a sequence to be retained, at least a six-nucleotide match to both a V gene segment and a J gene segment was required. Rearrangements were classified as productive when the CDR3 lacked stop codons and remained in frame with V and J, and all other rearrangements were classified as non-productive. CDR3 was defined by IMGT convention, running from the second conserved V-encoded cysteine to the conserved J-encoded phenylalanine. In an earlier analysis of around 640 of the donors, sequences lacking an unambiguous match to a single V gene segment were excluded. In an earlier analysis of approximately 610 of the donors, V segments were called functional above 56.7% productive rearrangements and were called segregating when the between-donor standard deviation exceeded 5%. To diagnose cytomegalovirus status from the catalog of TCR beta chain sequences, a statistical classification framework was built. A later analysis assigned V and J genes by comparing TCR nucleotide sequences with IMGT/GENE-DB human TR gene sequences. A later analysis assigned CDR3 sequences and most-parsimonious VDJ recombination scenarios with the TCRdist pipeline. In a later analysis, each TCR beta chain was defined by its CDR3 amino acid sequence together with its V-gene family, and reads without a unique V-gene family were excluded. To address suspected cross-contamination and a sequencing artifact, a later analysis removed 592 highly shared, low-generation-probability nucleotide sequences. A later analysis calculated a clonal expansion index for each public chain from normalized within-repertoire ranks of inferred template counts. Generation probabilities in a later analysis came from a VDJ recombination model fitted to out-of-frame rearrangements, and those results were checked against IGoR. In a later analysis, TCR-TCR, TCR-HLA and TCR-CMV co-occurrence was scored with hypergeometric tests, and a repertoire-size bias correction was applied to TCR pairs. To estimate false discovery rates, a later analysis permuted the HLA or CMV assignments 20 times. In a later analysis, co-occurring TCRs were grouped using DBSCAN, and TCRdist sequence similarity was added for clustering within HLA-allele-positive subsets. Repertoires with fewer than 30,000 or more than 120,000 public chains, plus five repertoires with anomalous nucleotide sharing, were excluded from co-occurrence clustering. This immuneACCESS table, as held by TCRdb, lists in-frame sequences with V and J called but not all clones. Of the missing ones, under half trace to an unresolved V gene in checked studies; the others have no known cause. D and trimming were read from the DNA, whereas the V and J calls and clone size are those reported in that table. For this sample the table gives 150,000 to 250,000 clones, of which roughly 80% were detected only once. Roughly 6% of the sample is held by the ten biggest clonotypes.

The cohort consisted of 650 to 850 healthy bone marrow donors. At the time of sampling, all cohort members were nominally healthy, though unrecorded immune exposures were likely present. The donor tested CMV seropositive, placing the donor among the 250 to 350 seropositive members of the cohort. A peripheral blood sample was collected from each donor, and TCR beta sequencing was performed on peripheral blood mononuclear cells. Genomic DNA extraction from the blood cell samples was performed with the Qiagen DNeasy Blood Extraction Kit. The CDR3 measures 14 amino acids from cysteine to phenylalanine. CDR3 DNA is the only sequence kept; it has 42 bases, read in frame from the first base. CDR1 and CDR2 are read off the germline V gene as SGHRS and YFSETQ. Trimming at the junction amounts to 3 bases on V and 6 bases on J, and the germline ends lie 15 bases apart. General study outcomes and caveats: Sequencing depth was assumed to be roughly uniform across donors in the presence/absence analyses, though that assumption may not hold. The only immune exposure information available for the cohort was CMV serostatus. The sequencing pipeline was judged likely to have produced a cluster of highly shared sequence variants as a technical artifact. In vitro tests confirmed that three of the cytomegalovirus-associated TCR beta chains recognize cytomegalovirus antigens. Because counts were too low, more than 15 rarely observed V segments, including chromosome 9 orphons, were left out of the earlier analysis of 587 of the donors. The classifier was reported to diagnose cytomegalovirus status with high specificity and sensitivity in both the original cohort and the validation cohort. Several of the top co-occurrence clusters appeared to be linked to parvovirus B19, influenza, CMV and Epstein-Barr virus, according to a later analysis. A further reported finding was that TCR beta sequences accurately predicted the HLA-A and HLA-B alleles for most subjects in the first cohort. In a later analysis, TCR association rates were found to vary across HLA loci, with the most associated TCRs seen for DRB1 alleles and the fewest for HLA-C alleles. Only TCR beta chains were sequenced in this cohort, and the absence of alpha or paired-chain data limited detectable features. It was suggested by the authors that the approach could potentially be generalized to other disease states and immunological phenotypes. A later analysis associated approximately 17,000 TCR beta sequences with specific HLA alleles at a false discovery rate of 0.05. In a later analysis, most CMV-associated TCR beta chains were found to appear HLA-restricted, with HLA associations seemingly driven largely by CMV exposure. An association between a missense DCLRE1C variant and V-gene and J-gene trimming of TCR beta chains was found in a later genetic analysis and replicated in an independent cohort. Strong co-occurrence of HLA alleles, especially DR and DQ, made assigning TCR associations to individual alleles difficult. Because HLA typing was missing for some donors at each locus, association tests included only the typed subset. Compared with the 666-donor mean, donors in an Asian-associated ancestry cluster had fewer N-insertions in productive TCRs, according to a later genetic analysis. A later analysis found that HLA-associated TCR beta chains were more clonally expanded and had lower generation probabilities than equally common non-associated chains. Across donors, most TCR sequences were observed very rarely, whereas some public TCRs were present in many individuals. Some IMGT-functional V segments, including TRBV6-2 and TRBV6-3, could not be distinguished by the 87-base-pair reads and were therefore excluded. Linkage disequilibrium might explain the correlated functional status among segregating V segments, but an unknown experimental factor could not be excluded. In the study, approximately 150 TCR beta chains were listed as associated with cytomegalovirus. In an earlier analysis of several hundred of the donors, most TCR beta V segments were observed in productive rearrangements about 87% or about 30% of the time, broadly matching IMGT annotations.

Recombination joined TRBV5-1 with TRBJ1-1; the D gene cannot be resolved reliably. This clonotype was sampled from a woman in her fifties or sixties in good health and CMV-seropositive. The specimen sequenced was PBMCs. Here the CDR3 is given as CASSSGYGSSEAFF. In nucleotide form, the sequence is TGCGCCAGCAGCTCGGGCTACGGGAGCTCTGAAGCTTTCTTT.